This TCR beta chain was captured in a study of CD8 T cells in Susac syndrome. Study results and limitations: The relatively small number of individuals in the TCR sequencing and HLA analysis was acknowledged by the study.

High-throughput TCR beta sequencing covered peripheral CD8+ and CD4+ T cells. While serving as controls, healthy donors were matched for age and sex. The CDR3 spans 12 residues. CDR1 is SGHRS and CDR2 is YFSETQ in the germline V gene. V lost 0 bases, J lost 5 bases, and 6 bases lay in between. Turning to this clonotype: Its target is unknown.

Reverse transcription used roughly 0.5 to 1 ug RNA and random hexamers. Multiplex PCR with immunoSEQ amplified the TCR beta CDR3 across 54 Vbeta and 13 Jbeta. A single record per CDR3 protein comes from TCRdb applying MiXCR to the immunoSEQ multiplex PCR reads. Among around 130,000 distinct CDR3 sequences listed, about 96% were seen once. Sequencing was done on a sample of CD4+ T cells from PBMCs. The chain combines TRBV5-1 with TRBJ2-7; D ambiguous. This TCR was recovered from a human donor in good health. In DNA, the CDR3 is TGCGCCAGCAGCTTGGGTATCGACGAGCAGTACTTC. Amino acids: CASSLGIDEQYF.